The 26 T cell receptor beta chains below were found in one sample sequenced in a study of blood T cell repertoires in COVID-19. This table comes from immunoSEQ multiplex PCR, and its TCRdb copy is limited to in-frame clones, with some not included. Of over 110,000 clones detected, roughly 88% appear once; the ten largest clones hold roughly 28%. Material for sequencing was peripheral blood. The receptors stem from a human donor in a cohort sampled during active COVID-19.

This clone came up once. This rearrangement joins TRBV7-8 to TRBJ1-2, with TRBD1 as a possible D gene (5 bases). The CDR3 extends over 13 amino acids. The germline V gene has CDR1 SGHVS and CDR2 FQNEAQ. The germline V and J ends were trimmed by 1 base and 4 bases, with 7 bases remaining between them. This chain's CDR3 is CASSLDRSYGYTF. CDR3 DNA sequence: TGTGCCAGCAGCTTAGACAGGAGCTATGGCTACACCTTC.

This chain joins TRBV13 and TRBJ2-7; 11 bases map to TRBD1. Losses at the gene ends were 3 bases for V and 4 bases for J; bases not matched to a gene: 5. Per the germline V gene, CDR1 is PRHDT and CDR2 is FYEKMQ (reference sequence). This CDR3 is built from 15 residues. In DNA form, the CDR3 reads TGTGCCAGCAGCTTCCGGACAGGGGGCGCGTACGAGCAGTACTTC. Translation gives CASSFRTGGAYEQYF. The whole variable domain, filled in from reference TRBV13 and TRBJ2-7, reads AAGVIQSPRHLIKEKRETATLKCYPIPRHDTVYWYQQGPGQDPQFLISFYEKMQSDKGSIPDRFSAQQFSDYHSELNMSSLELGDSALYFCASSFRTGGAYEQYFGPGTRLTVT.

The chain links TRBV15 to TRBJ1-5; D is possibly TRBD1 (6 bases). Trimming shortened V by 0 bases and J by 6 bases, and 12 bases separated the two germline ends. CDR3 length: 15 residues. Germline-derived CDR1 and CDR2 are LNHNV and YYDKDF (reference sequence). As DNA, the CDR3 is TGTGCCACCAGCAGAGATCTGGGGGCCTTTCAGCCCCAGCATTTT. Its translation: CATSRDLGAFQPQHF. Combining the CDR3 with reference TRBV15 and TRBJ1-5 gives the whole variable domain DAMVIQNPRYQVTQFGKPVTLSCSQTLNHNVMYWYQQKSSQAPKLLFHYYDKDFNNEADTPDNFQSRRPNTSFCFLDIRSPGLGDTAMYLCATSRDLGAFQPQHFGDGTRLSIL.

This rearrangement joins TRBV19 to TRBJ1-5, with TRBD1 as a possible D gene (6 bases). Germline CDR1 is LNHDA and CDR2 is SQIVND (reference sequence). The CDR3 spans 16 residues. The V and J ends lost 9 bases and 3 bases respectively, with 21 bases between them. The CDR3, as DNA: TGTGCCAGCACATCTGCCGGCAGGGGCGCCAATCAGCCCCAGCATTTT. Protein sequence: CASTSAGRGANQPQHF.

This rearrangement joins TRBV10-3 to TRBJ2-1; possible D gene TRBD1, 5 bases. The V gene's germline CDR1 is ENHRY and CDR2 SYGVKD. CDR3 length: 9 residues. Trimming removed 8 bases from V and 10 bases from J, with 6 bases in between. The CDR3 protein is CAIGAEQFF. As DNA, the CDR3 is TGTGCCATCGGGGCAGAGCAGTTCTTC.

This clone was detected once. The V and J genes are TRBV5-4 and TRBJ2-1; perhaps TRBD2 as D (7 bases). The CDR3 spans 17 residues. Germline values: CDR1 SGHNT, CDR2 YYREEE (reference sequence). The V gene lost 4 bases and the J gene lost 0 bases, with 17 bases spanning the gap. The CDR3 bases are TGTGCCAGCAGCCCCAAGGCGGGGGCCCTCTCCTACAATGAGCAGTTCTTC. Protein: CASSPKAGALSYNEQFF.

The gene calls are TRBV5-6 and TRBJ1-1; possibly TRBD1 for D (5 bases). From germline, CDR1 is SGHDT and CDR2 YYEEEE. This CDR3 is 15 amino acids long. The V end lost 0 bases, the J end lost 4 bases, and 13 bases lay between the germline ends. The DNA of the CDR3 is TGTGCCAGCAGCTTGGAGAACAGGTTCACCACTGAAGCTTTCTTT. Translation gives CASSLENRFTTEAFF.

The chain is built from TRBV7-8 and TRBJ2-3; TRBD1 agrees at 8 bases. Looked up from germline, CDR1 is SGHVS and CDR2 is FQNEAQ. The CDR3 covers 15 residues. Germline trimming cut 1 base from V and 0 bases from J; bases unmatched to any gene: 0. CDR3 DNA sequence: TGTGCCAGCAGCTTAGGGGACAGGAGCACAGATACGCAGTATTTT. Translated, it gives CASSLGDRSTDTQYF.

This clone occurred a few times. This rearrangement joins TRBV2 to TRBJ2-2, with D maybe TRBD1 (6 bases). CDR3 length equals 15 residues. Germline CDR1 SNHLY, CDR2 FYNNEI. V lost 3 bases to trimming and J lost 5 bases, with 13 bases between them. In nucleotides, the CDR3 is TGTGCCAGCAGTGAGGCAGGGGTGTCGACCGGGGAGCTGTTTTTT. This translates into CASSEAGVSTGELFF.

The V gene is TRBV7-2, the J gene TRBJ1-2, with D uncertain. The CDR3 spans 15 residues. Trimming removed 5 bases at V and 2 bases at J, with 15 bases between. CDR1 and CDR2 (germline): SGHTA, FQGNSA. The CDR3 loop is CASSLRARGNYGYTF. Written as DNA, the CDR3 is TGTGCCAGCAGCCTCCGGGCGCGAGGGAACTATGGCTACACCTTC.

The chain has TRBV7-3 and TRBJ2-7; 8 bases align to TRBD1. The CDR3 contains 15 residues. V lost 6 bases, J lost 1 base, and 8 bases stayed unmatched. The germline V gene encodes CDR1 SGHTA and CDR2 FQGTGA. CDR3 bases: TGTGCCAGCAGATTTCAGGGGGCCCTATCCTACGAGCAGTACTTC. It is translated as CASRFQGALSYEQYF.

The chain joins TRBV19 to TRBJ1-6; 7 nucleotides agree with TRBD1. CDR1 and CDR2 from the germline V gene are LNHDA and SQIVND (reference sequence). The CDR3 is 16 amino acids. J was trimmed by 0 bases and V by 3 bases; bases with no gene match: 2. CDR3: CASSMEGASYNSPLHF. DNA for the CDR3: TGTGCCAGTAGTATGGAGGGGGCCTCCTATAATTCACCCCTCCACTTT.

The chain is built from TRBV7-9 and TRBJ1-6, with 7 bases matching TRBD1. The CDR3 spans 19 residues. V lost 1 base to trimming and J lost 2 bases; unmatched junction nucleotides: 11. Germline loops: CDR1 SEHNR, CDR2 FQNEAQ (reference sequence). CDR3 nucleotides: TGTGCCAGCAGCTTAGAGGGACAGCAAGGGGCACCCTATAATTCACCCCTCCACTTT. It encodes CASSLEGQQGAPYNSPLHF.

The chain carries TRBV4-1 and TRBJ2-2; D remains ambiguous. The CDR3 runs to 15 residues. V gave up 4 bases and J gave up 2 bases, with 11 bases separating them. Germline CDR1 is MGHRA and CDR2 is YSYEKL. The CDR3 region is CASSPSTFNTGELFF. The CDR3, as DNA: TGCGCCAGCAGCCCCAGTACCTTTAACACCGGGGAGCTGTTTTTT.

The rearrangement links TRBV4-2 to TRBJ2-5, with 8 bases fitting TRBD2. Germline CDR1 LGHNA, CDR2 YNFKEQ. The J segment lost 0 bases and the V segment lost 1 base, leaving 7 bases of the junction unmatched. This CDR3 comprises 17 residues. CDR3 nucleotide sequence: TGTGCCAGCAGCCAAGTACAAAGCGGGGGTTACCAAGAGACCCAGTACTTC. Translating gives CASSQVQSGGYQETQYF.

The rearrangement joins TRBV5-1 to TRBJ1-1, with 9 bases fitting TRBD1. From germline, CDR1 is SGHRS and CDR2 YFSETQ. J lost 2 bases, V lost 4 bases, and 9 bases had no gene match. The CDR3 covers 16 residues. The CDR3 is CASSPGTGRGNTEAFF. The CDR3 DNA reads TGCGCCAGCAGCCCCGGGACAGGGAGGGGAAACACTGAAGCTTTCTTT. Filled out from reference TRBV5-1 and TRBJ1-1, the complete variable domain reads KAGVTQTPRYLIKTRGQQVTLSCSPISGHRSVSWYQQTPGQGLQFLFEYFSETQRNKGNFPGRFSGRQFSNSRSEMNVSTLELGDSALYLCASSPGTGRGNTEAFFGQGTRLTVV.

This chain joins TRBV2 and TRBJ1-2; D is possibly TRBD1 (6 bases). Germline V gene data show CDR1 as SNHLY and CDR2 as FYNNEI. The V gene lost 0 bases and the J gene lost 8 bases, with 16 bases spanning the gap. The CDR3 length is 15 residues. The CDR3 loop is CASSEALSGAAGYTF. As DNA, the CDR3 is TGTGCCAGCAGTGAAGCGCTTTCAGGGGCGGCCGGCTACACCTTC.

The V gene is TRBV12-3 or TRBV12-4, the J gene TRBJ1-3; D remains ambiguous. Trimming removed 11 bases from V and 0 bases from J, with 8 bases in between. The CDR3 contains 12 residues. The CDR3 protein is CAGQNSGNTIYF. The CDR3, as DNA: TGTGCCGGGCAAAACTCTGGAAACACCATATATTTT.

The chain carries TRBV7-2 and TRBJ1-1, with D possibly TRBD1 on 5 matching bases. CDR1 and CDR2 (germline): SGHTA, FQGNSA. V was pared by 5 bases and J by 5 bases, with 18 bases between. The CDR3 contains 15 residues. CDR3: CASSLKGLGGTEAFF. The CDR3 nucleotides are TGTGCCAGCAGCCTCAAGGGACTAGGTGGGACTGAAGCTTTCTTT.

The V and J genes are TRBV19 and TRBJ1-1; 9 bases line up with TRBD1. Germline-derived CDR1 and CDR2 are LNHDA and SQIVND (reference sequence). V lost 7 bases, J lost 1 base, and 4 bases stayed unmatched. This CDR3 region has 14 residues. The DNA of the CDR3 is TGTGCCAGTACCCGGGACAGGGCGAACACTGAAGCTTTCTTT. It yields the protein CASTRDRANTEAFF.

The chain carries TRBV7-3 and TRBJ2-3; 7 bases map to TRBD1. Germline V lookup: CDR1 SGHTA, CDR2 FQGTGA. The CDR3 length is 17 residues. V gave up 5 bases and J gave up 3 bases; unmatched junction bases: 14. The CDR3 DNA sequence: TGTGCCAGCAGCCGACAAGGGGGCCCGAGGGGTACAGATACGCAGTATTTT. Residues: CASSRQGGPRGTDTQYF.

The chain recombines TRBV19 with TRBJ1-6; D remains unclear. The CDR3 has 16 residues. V gave up 3 bases and J gave up 0 bases, with 9 bases separating them. The germline CDR1 and CDR2 sequences are LNHDA and SQIVND (reference sequence). The CDR3 nucleotides are TGTGCCAGTAGTATCGCGGAGAGCTCCTATAATTCACCCCTCCACTTT. Its protein product is CASSIAESSYNSPLHF.

The J gene is TRBJ2-1, the V gene TRBV11-3; no clear D. Germline assignment: CDR1 SGHNT and CDR2 YENEEA. The CDR3 has 14 amino acids. V was trimmed by 1 base and J by 4 bases, leaving 8 bases between them. The chain's CDR3 is CASSLGGRYNEQFF. The CDR3 DNA is TGTGCCAGCAGCTTAGGCGGTCGGTACAATGAGCAGTTCTTC.

This rearrangement joins TRBV6-5 to TRBJ2-1; 8 nucleotides line up with TRBD1. Germline trimming cut 4 bases from V and 6 bases from J; bases unmatched to any gene: 8. Germline V gene sequence: CDR1 MNHEY, CDR2 SVGAGI. This CDR3 is built from 15 residues. This CDR3 reads CASSSPRQGRNEQFF. In nucleotides, the CDR3 is TGTGCCAGCAGTTCCCCGAGACAGGGGCGCAATGAGCAGTTCTTC.

The chain has TRBV6-6 and TRBJ2-7; D perhaps matches TRBD1 (6 bases). From germline, CDR1 is MNHNY and CDR2 SVGAGI (reference sequence). V dropped 5 bases and J dropped 0 bases, with 17 bases sitting between them. The CDR3 is 16 residues long. The CDR3 loop reads CASSQSPGQSSYEQYF. CDR3 sequence (DNA): TGTGCCAGCAGTCAATCCCCCGGACAGAGCTCCTACGAGCAGTACTTC.

CDR3 sequence reads: CASSPWLDTDTQYF. The CDR3 nucleotides read TGTGCCAGCAGCCCCTGGTTAGACACAGATACGCAGTATTTT. The chain carries TRBV9 and TRBJ2-3; D gene ambiguous. V shed 4 bases and J shed 2 bases, with 11 bases lying between them. CDR1 is SGDLS, CDR2 YYNGEE, per germline. The CDR3 length is 14 residues.